What follows are 8 T cell receptor beta chains derived from one specimen sequenced in a study of blood T cell repertoires in COVID-19. Data came from immunoSEQ multiplex PCR; TCRdb stores just in-frame clones and leaves some out. In the table there are 150,000 to 200,000 clones, 85% to 90% of which are singletons. Sequenced: peripheral blood. The receptors originated from a woman aged 70 to 79 with acute or convalescent COVID-19.

The chain is built from TRBV5-4 and TRBJ2-3, with D perhaps matching TRBD2 (5 bases). Trimming stripped 2 bases from V and 1 base from J, with 11 bases between. The CDR3 contains 15 residues. Germline assignment: CDR1 SGHNT and CDR2 YYREEE (reference sequence). CDR3 residues: CASSFEGPRTDTQYF. For the CDR3, the DNA is TGTGCCAGCAGCTTTGAGGGCCCTCGCACAGATACGCAGTATTTT.

The chain links TRBV28 to TRBJ1-4; weak D call: TRBD1 (5 bases). The CDR3 totals 15 residues. Trimming stripped 4 bases from V and 3 bases from J, with 12 bases between. Germline V gene sequence: CDR1 MDHEN, CDR2 SYDVKM. CDR3 residues: CASSYNRLPNEKLFF. CDR3 sequence (DNA): TGTGCCAGCAGTTATAACAGGCTCCCTAATGAAAAACTGTTTTTT.

This sequence joins TRBV13 and TRBJ2-1; D not resolved. CDR3 length: 12 residues. In germline, CDR1 is PRHDT, CDR2 FYEKMQ (reference sequence). V lost 2 bases and J lost 9, with 8 bases in between. The CDR3 DNA reads TGTGCCAGCAGCTTATCACGCGGTGAGCAGTTCTTC. Its protein product is CASSLSRGEQFF.

The chain joins TRBV28 to TRBJ2-2; 9 nucleotides agree with TRBD2. There are 15 residues in the CDR3. Losses at the gene ends were 2 bases for V and 3 bases for J; bases not matched to a gene: 1. Germline V gives CDR1 MDHEN, CDR2 SYDVKM. Here the CDR3 DNA reads TGTGCCAGCAGTTTAGGACTAGCGTACACCGGGGAGCTGTTTTTT. Translation: CASSLGLAYTGELFF. Using reference TRBV28 and TRBJ2-2 for the parts outside the CDR3, the full variable domain is DVKVTQSSRYLVKRTGEKVFLECVQDMDHENMFWYRQDPGLGLRLIYFSYDVKMKEKGDIPEGYSVSREKKERFSLILESASTNQTSMYLCASSLGLAYTGELFFGEGSRLTVL.

V and J are TRBV18 and TRBJ2-5, with D perhaps TRBD1 (5 bases). Trimming removed 5 bases from V and 0 bases from J, with 19 bases in between. The CDR3 is 17 amino acids. The V gene's germline CDR1 is KGHSH and CDR2 LQKENI. CDR3 protein: CASSSWTTATYQETQYF. The CDR3 region has the DNA TGTGCCAGCTCATCATGGACGACAGCCACGTACCAAGAGACCCAGTACTTC. The entire variable domain, with the rest obtained from reference TRBV18 and TRBJ2-5, is as follows: NAGVMQNPRHLVRRRGQEARLRCSPMKGHSHVYWYRQLPEEGLKFMVYLQKENIIDESGMPKERFSAEFPKEGPSILRIQQVVRGDSAAYFCASSSWTTATYQETQYFGPGTRLLVL.

This clone came up a few times. The chain joins TRBV7-8 to TRBJ1-5; D gene ambiguous. From germline, CDR1 is SGHVS and CDR2 FQNEAQ. The ends were cut back, 7 bases at V and 3 bases at J, with 16 bases in the middle. CDR3 length equals 15 residues. CDR3 in amino acids: CASNPIGGNNQPQHF. The CDR3 coding sequence is TGTGCCAGCAACCCCATAGGAGGCAACAATCAGCCCCAGCATTTT.

The chain combines TRBV6-5 with TRBJ1-1; weak D call: TRBD1 (5 bases). The CDR3 has 16 amino acids. V was shortened by 0 bases and J by 4 bases, with 15 bases between the two germline ends. Germline CDR1 and CDR2: MNHEY and SVGAGI. The CDR3 nucleotides are TGTGCCAGCAGTTACTCGTTGGGACTGCCGGGCACTGAAGCTTTCTTT. It specifies CASSYSLGLPGTEAFF.

The rearrangement joins TRBV30 to TRBJ1-2; 8 bases agree with TRBD1. Germline V gene sequence: CDR1 GTSNPN, CDR2 SVGIG (reference sequence). Germline trimming cut 4 bases from V and 8 bases from J; bases unmatched to any gene: 24. The CDR3 consists of 18 residues. The DNA of the CDR3 is TGTGCCTGGAACACATTGGGATTTAGGACAGGGCGAATAGGAGGCTACACCTTC. Translated: CAWNTLGFRTGRIGGYTF.